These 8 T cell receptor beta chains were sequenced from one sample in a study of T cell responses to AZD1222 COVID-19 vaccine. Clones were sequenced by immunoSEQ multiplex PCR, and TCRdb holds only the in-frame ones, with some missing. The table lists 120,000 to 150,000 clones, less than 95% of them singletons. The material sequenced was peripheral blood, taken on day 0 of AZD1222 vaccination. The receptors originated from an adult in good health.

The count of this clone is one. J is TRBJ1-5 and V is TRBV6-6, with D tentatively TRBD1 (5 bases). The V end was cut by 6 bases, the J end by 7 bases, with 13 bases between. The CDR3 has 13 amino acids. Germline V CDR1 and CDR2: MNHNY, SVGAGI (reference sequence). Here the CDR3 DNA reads TGTGCCAGCAGCCTTTCGGGGGAACAGCCCCAGCATTTT. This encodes CASSLSGEQPQHF.

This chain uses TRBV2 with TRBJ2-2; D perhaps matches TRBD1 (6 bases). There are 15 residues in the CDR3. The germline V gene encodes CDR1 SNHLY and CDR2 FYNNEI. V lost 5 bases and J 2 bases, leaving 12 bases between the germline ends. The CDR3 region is CASSSQGFNTGELFF. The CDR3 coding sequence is TGTGCCAGCAGTTCACAGGGATTTAACACCGGGGAGCTGTTTTTT.

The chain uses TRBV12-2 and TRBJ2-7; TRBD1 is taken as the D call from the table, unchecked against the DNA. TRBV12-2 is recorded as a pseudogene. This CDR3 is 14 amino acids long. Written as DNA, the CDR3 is TGTGCAAGTCGCTTAGAACAGGGTCCCTACGAGCAGTACTTC. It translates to CASRLEQGPYEQYF.

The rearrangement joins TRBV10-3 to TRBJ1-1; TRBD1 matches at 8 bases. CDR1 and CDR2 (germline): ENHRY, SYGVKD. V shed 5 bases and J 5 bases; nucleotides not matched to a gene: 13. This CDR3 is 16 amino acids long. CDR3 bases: TGTGCCATCAGTTCTGCCGGAGGACAGGGTGGGACTGAAGCTTTCTTT. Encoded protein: CAISSAGGQGGTEAFF.

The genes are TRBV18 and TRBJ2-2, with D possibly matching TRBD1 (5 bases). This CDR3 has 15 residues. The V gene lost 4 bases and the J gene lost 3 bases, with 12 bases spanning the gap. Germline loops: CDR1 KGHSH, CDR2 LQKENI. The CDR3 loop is CASSQGQGDTGELFF. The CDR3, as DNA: TGTGCCAGCTCACAAGGACAAGGCGACACCGGGGAGCTGTTTTTT.

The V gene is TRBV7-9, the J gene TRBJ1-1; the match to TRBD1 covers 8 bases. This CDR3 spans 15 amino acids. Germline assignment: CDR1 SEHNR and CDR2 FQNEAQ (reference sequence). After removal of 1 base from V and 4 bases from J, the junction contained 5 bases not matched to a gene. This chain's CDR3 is CASSLDLQGGTEAFF. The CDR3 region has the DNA TGTGCCAGCAGCTTAGACTTACAGGGGGGCACTGAAGCTTTCTTT.

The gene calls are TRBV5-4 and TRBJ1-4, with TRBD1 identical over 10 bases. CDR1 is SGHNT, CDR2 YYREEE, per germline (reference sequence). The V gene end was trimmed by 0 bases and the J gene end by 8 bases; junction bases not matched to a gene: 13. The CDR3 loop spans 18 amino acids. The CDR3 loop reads CASSLGGTGAISGEKLFF. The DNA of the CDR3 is TGTGCCAGCAGCTTGGGGGGGACAGGGGCCATTTCAGGGGAAAAACTGTTTTTT.

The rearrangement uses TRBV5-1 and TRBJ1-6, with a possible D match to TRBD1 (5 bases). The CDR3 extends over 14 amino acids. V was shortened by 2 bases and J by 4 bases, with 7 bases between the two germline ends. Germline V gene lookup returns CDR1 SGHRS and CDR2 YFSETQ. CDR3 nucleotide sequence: TGCGCCAGCAGCTTACAGGATTATAATTCACCCCTCCACTTT. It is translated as CASSLQDYNSPLHF.